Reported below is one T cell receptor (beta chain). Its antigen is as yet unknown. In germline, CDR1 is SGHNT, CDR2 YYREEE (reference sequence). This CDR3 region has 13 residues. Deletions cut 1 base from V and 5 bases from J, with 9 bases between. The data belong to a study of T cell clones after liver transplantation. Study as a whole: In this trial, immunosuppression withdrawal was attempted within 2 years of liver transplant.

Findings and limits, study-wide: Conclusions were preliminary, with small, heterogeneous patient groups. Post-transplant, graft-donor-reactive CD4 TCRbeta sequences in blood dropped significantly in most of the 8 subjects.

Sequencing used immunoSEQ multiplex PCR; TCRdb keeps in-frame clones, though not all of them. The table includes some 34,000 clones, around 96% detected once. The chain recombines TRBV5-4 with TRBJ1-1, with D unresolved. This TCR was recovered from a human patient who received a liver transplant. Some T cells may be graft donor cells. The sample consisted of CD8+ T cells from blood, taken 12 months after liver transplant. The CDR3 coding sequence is TGTGCCAGCAGCTTGCGGGGAGGTACTGAAGCTTTCTTT. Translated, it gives CASSLRGGTEAFF.